This record looks at one TCR beta chain sequence and its context. No antigen is known for it. This entry is derived from a study of T cell responses to AZD1222 COVID-19 vaccine. Findings and limits, study-wide: Targeting of unmutated variant regions was reportedly seen in nearly half of spike-specific TCRs.

The CDR3 consists of 15 residues. With 2 bases clipped from V and 4 bases from J, the junction kept 6 bases outside the gene matches. The germline V gene has CDR1 SGHTS and CDR2 YDEGEE. Here immunoSEQ multiplex PCR was the method, and the copy in TCRdb shows in-frame clones only, minus some. Of about 100,000 clones listed, roughly 86% were seen once; the top ten hold 4.2%. Sample: peripheral blood, taken on day 0 of MenACWY control vaccination. This receptor was taken from an adult in good health. V usage is TRBV5-8 and J usage is TRBJ1-5; 7 bases are a match to TRBD1. CDR3 nucleotide sequence: TGTGCCAGCAGCTTAGGTTCGACAGGGAATCAGCCCCAGCATTTT. Translation gives CASSLGSTGNQPQHF.